The source of this T cell receptor (beta chain) is a study of Graves' ophthalmopathy and Graves' hyperthyroidism. Overall study findings and caveats: Most thyroid clonotypes with frequency above 0.001 were detected in blood too. The model predicted progression of ophthalmopathy with a sensitivity of roughly 66%, and its specificity was about 76%.

Germline CDR1 reads MNHEY; CDR2 reads SVGAGI. The CDR3 sequence is 15 residues long. V was shortened by 7 bases and J by 2 bases, with 18 bases between the two germline ends. This clonotype was found many times. Its matching antigen is unknown. Amplification of the TCR beta CDR3 regions used RNA transcripts (as template). Following a first-round RT-PCR that used HTBI primers, a second-round multiplex PCR was carried out. TCRdb called the multiplex PCR reads again in MiXCR, with one record for every CDR3 protein. The data show about 620,000 distinct CDR3 sequences, with roughly 20% seen just once and approximately 6.5% held by the top ten.

The sequenced sample consisted of peripheral blood. The chain recombines TRBV6-5 with TRBJ2-7; D could derive from TRBD1 or TRBD2 (5 bases each). This TCR derives from a woman under 30 with stable Graves' hyperthyroidism. Some clones in this sample may be carry-over from other donors' samples. The CDR3 sequence: CASILGDLPPYEQYF. In nucleotides, the CDR3 is TGTGCCAGCATTCTCGGGGACCTACCTCCCTACGAGCAGTACTTC.